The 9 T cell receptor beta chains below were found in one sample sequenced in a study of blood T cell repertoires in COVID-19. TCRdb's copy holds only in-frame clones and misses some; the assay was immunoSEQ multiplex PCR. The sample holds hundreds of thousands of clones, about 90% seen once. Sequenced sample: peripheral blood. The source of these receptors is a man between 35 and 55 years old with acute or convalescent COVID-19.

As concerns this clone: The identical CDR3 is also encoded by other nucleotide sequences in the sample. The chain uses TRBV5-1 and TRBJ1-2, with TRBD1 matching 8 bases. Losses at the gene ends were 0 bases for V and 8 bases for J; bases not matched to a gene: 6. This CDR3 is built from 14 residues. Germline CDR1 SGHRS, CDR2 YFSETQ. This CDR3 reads CASSLADRVGGYTF. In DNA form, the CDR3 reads TGCGCCAGCAGCTTGGCGGACAGGGTGGGAGGCTACACCTTC.

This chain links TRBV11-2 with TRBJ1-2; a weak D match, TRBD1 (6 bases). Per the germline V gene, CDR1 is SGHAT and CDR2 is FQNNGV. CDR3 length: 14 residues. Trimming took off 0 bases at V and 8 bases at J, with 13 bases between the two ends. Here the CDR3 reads CASSLDLGAQGYTF. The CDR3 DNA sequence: TGTGCCAGCAGCTTAGATTTGGGGGCGCAGGGCTACACCTTC.

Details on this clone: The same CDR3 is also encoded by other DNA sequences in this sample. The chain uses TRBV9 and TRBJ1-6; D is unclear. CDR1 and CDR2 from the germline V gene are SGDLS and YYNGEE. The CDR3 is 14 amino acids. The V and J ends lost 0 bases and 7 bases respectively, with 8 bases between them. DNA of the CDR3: TGTGCCAGCAGCGTAGCGGGAGGGAATTCACCCCTCCACTTT. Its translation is CASSVAGGNSPLHF.

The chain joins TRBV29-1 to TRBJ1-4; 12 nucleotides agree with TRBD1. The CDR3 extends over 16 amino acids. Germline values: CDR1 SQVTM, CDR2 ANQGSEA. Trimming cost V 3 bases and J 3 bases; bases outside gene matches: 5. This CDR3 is CSVDGTGGASNEKLFF. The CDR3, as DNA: TGCAGCGTTGATGGGACAGGGGGCGCATCTAATGAAAAACTGTTTTTT.

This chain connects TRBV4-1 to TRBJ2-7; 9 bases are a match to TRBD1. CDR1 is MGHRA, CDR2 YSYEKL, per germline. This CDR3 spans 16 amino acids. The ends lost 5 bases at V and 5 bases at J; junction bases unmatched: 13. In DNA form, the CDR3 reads TGCGCCAGCAGCGATCGTACCGGGACAGGGAGACACGAGCAGTACTTC. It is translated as CASSDRTGTGRHEQYF.

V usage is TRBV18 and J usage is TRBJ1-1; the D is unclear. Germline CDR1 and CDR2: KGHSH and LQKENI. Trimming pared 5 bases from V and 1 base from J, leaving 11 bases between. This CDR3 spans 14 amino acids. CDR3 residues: CASSSNEGNTEAFF. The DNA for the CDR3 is TGTGCCAGCTCATCAAATGAGGGGAACACTGAAGCTTTCTTT.

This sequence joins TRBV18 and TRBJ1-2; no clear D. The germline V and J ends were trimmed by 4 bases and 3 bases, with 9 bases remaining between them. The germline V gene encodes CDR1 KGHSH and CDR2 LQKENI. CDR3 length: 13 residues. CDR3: CASSLQADYGYTF. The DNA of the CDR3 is TGTGCCAGCTCACTTCAGGCAGACTATGGCTACACCTTC.

The chain's CDR3 is CASSQVGRWTRNSPLHF. The CDR3, as DNA: TGCGCCAGCAGCCAAGTCGGGCGGTGGACACGTAATTCACCCCTCCACTTT. The chain joins TRBV4-1 to TRBJ1-6; D is possibly TRBD1 (5 bases). Trimming pared 1 base from V and 6 bases from J, leaving 16 bases between. The germline V gene encodes CDR1 MGHRA and CDR2 YSYEKL. CDR3 length equals 17 residues.

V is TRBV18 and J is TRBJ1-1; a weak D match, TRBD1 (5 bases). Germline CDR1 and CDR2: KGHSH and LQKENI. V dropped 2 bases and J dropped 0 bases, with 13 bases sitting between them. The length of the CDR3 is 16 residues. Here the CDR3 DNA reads TGTGCCAGCTCACCAGGGCGAGTAGGGGTGAACACTGAAGCTTTCTTT. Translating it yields CASSPGRVGVNTEAFF.